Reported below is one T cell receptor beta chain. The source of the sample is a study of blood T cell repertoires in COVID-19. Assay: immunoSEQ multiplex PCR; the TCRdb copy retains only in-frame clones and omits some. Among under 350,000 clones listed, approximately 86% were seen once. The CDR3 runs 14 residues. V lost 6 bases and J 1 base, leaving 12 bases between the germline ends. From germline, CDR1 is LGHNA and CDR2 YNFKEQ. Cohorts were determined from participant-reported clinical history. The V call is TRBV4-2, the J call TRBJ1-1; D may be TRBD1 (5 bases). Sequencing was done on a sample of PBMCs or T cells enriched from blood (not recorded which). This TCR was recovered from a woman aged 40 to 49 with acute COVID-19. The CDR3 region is CASRGTTANTEAFF. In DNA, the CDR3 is TGTGCCAGCAGGGGGACTACAGCGAACACTGAAGCTTTCTTT.